These T cell receptor beta chains were read from a single sample in a study of T-cell reconstitution after alpha-beta-depleted transplantation in children. TCRdb processed the PCR reads anew with MiXCR; each CDR3 protein has one entry. The data hold fewer than 750,000 distinct CDR3 sequences, with 23% observed a single time. The material sequenced was PBMCs, mostly from graft donor cells, taken 360 days after TCRalphabeta/CD19-depleted stem cell transplant. These receptors were collected from a boy in the first two years of life who had a stem cell transplant for acute myeloid leukemia, so the T cells may come from the graft donor. Both conserved end residues are part of each CDR3. Each record gives: D gene, V gene, J gene, clone size, CDR3 protein, CDR3 DNA. The D gene is left open where the match is weak. Expanded clones get a size class; other rows say once, few or many, or leave the size out.

d_gene: NA
v_gene: TRBV12-3/TRBV12-4
j_gene: TRBJ1-1
abundance: NA
CDR3aa: CASSKEAMNTEAFF
CDR3nt: TGTGCCAGCAGTAAGGAGGCGATGAACACTGAAGCTTTCTTT

d_gene: NA
v_gene: TRBV20-1
j_gene: TRBJ2-7
abundance: NA
CDR3aa: CSARPGQSFYEQYF
CDR3nt: TGCAGTGCTAGACCGGGACAATCATTCTACGAGCAGTACTTC

d_gene: NA
v_gene: TRBV15
j_gene: TRBJ1-2
abundance: many
CDR3aa: CATSHREGLGGRYTF
CDR3nt: TGTGCCACCAGCCACCGTGAGGGGCTGGGTGGGCGCTACACCTTC

d_gene: NA
v_gene: TRBV14
j_gene: TRBJ2-1
abundance: NA
CDR3aa: CASSQVYRSFGNEQFF
CDR3nt: TGTGCCAGCAGCCAAGTTTATCGCAGCTTCGGCAATGAGCAGTTCTTC

d_gene: TRBD2
v_gene: TRBV24-1
j_gene: TRBJ2-1
abundance: NA
CDR3aa: CATTPRGGAHNEQFF
CDR3nt: TGTGCCACCACCCCCCGCGGGGGGGCCCACAATGAGCAGTTCTTC

d_gene: NA
v_gene: TRBV6-1
j_gene: TRBJ2-2
abundance: few
CDR3aa: CASTRGSNTGELFF
CDR3nt: TGTGCCAGCACTCGAGGGTCAAACACCGGGGAGCTGTTTTTT

d_gene: NA
v_gene: TRBV3-1
j_gene: TRBJ1-2
abundance: NA
CDR3aa: CASSQDGNYGYTF
CDR3nt: TGTGCCAGCAGCCAAGACGGTAACTATGGCTACACCTTC

d_gene: TRBD1
v_gene: TRBV20-1
j_gene: TRBJ2-1
abundance: NA
CDR3aa: CSARPTGEYNEQFF
CDR3nt: TGCAGTGCTAGACCTACAGGGGAGTACAATGAGCAGTTCTTC

d_gene: NA
v_gene: TRBV5-1
j_gene: TRBJ2-1
abundance: many
CDR3aa: CVRGRFSYNEQFF
CDR3nt: TGCGTCCGGGGCCGTTTCTCCTACAATGAGCAGTTCTTC

d_gene: NA
v_gene: TRBV20-1
j_gene: TRBJ1-1
abundance: NA
CDR3aa: CSAEQGVTEAFF
CDR3nt: TGCAGTGCGGAACAGGGTGTGACTGAAGCTTTCTTT

d_gene: NA
v_gene: TRBV7-2
j_gene: TRBJ1-1
abundance: NA
CDR3aa: CASSLGAAVRREAFF
CDR3nt: TGTGCCAGCAGCTTAGGGGCAGCGGTTCGCCGCGAAGCTTTCTTT

d_gene: NA
v_gene: TRBV6-5
j_gene: TRBJ2-5
abundance: NA
CDR3aa: CASSYNGITETQYF
CDR3nt: TGTGCCAGCAGTTACAATGGGATTACAGAGACCCAGTACTTC

d_gene: NA
v_gene: TRBV10-3
j_gene: TRBJ1-2
abundance: few
CDR3aa: CAISDQTTDSYGYTF
CDR3nt: TGTGCCATCAGTGATCAGACCACGGACAGCTATGGCTACACCTTC

d_gene: TRBD1
v_gene: TRBV29-1
j_gene: TRBJ2-7
abundance: many
CDR3aa: CSVGTGGNEQYF
CDR3nt: TGCAGCGTGGGGACAGGGGGTAACGAGCAGTACTTC

d_gene: NA
v_gene: TRBV27
j_gene: TRBJ1-1
abundance: NA
CDR3aa: CASSLWHVQGQGTEAFF
CDR3nt: TGTGCCAGCAGTTTATGGCATGTTCAGGGGCAGGGGACTGAAGCTTTCTTT

d_gene: NA
v_gene: TRBV3-1
j_gene: TRBJ2-1
abundance: NA
CDR3aa: CASSPYSYNEQFF
CDR3nt: TGTGCCAGCAGCCCGTACAGCTACAATGAGCAGTTCTTC

d_gene: NA
v_gene: TRBV7-2
j_gene: TRBJ2-2
abundance: many
CDR3aa: CASSSQGSGELFF
CDR3nt: TGTGCCAGCAGCTCCCAGGGGAGTGGGGAGCTGTTTTTT